This T cell receptor (beta chain) was identified in a study of technical replicates of blood from a handful of donors (dated by TCRdb to between 2016 and 2019). Worth noting for this clone: The antigen it binds to is not known. No much larger clone is present one base from it, and per-base qualities are unavailable.

The method was the immunoSEQ multiplex PCR assay. TCRdb took this table from immuneACCESS and kept in-frame rearrangements with V and J called. Such tables lack part of the clones; where checked against another copy, unresolved V genes explain under half of the gap, and the rest is unexplained. Counted in this sample were almost 85,000 clones; 97% of them appeared once. The top ten clones comprise around 0.18% of the sample. The sequence was collected from a human donor in good health. The sequencing sample was made of T cells isolated from PBMCs.

The CDR3 loop reads CASSSPGGIRSNEQFF. The DNA sequence is given as TGTGCCAGCAGTTCTCCAGGGGGCATCAGGAGCAATGAGCAGTTCTTC. Recombination linked TRBV28 to TRBJ2-1; TRBD1 aligns with 8 central bases. From the cysteine up to the phenylalanine, the CDR3 has a length of 16 residues. Only the CDR3 DNA stays, 48 bases, in frame from base 1. For this chain, trimming is 4 bases at the V end and 6 bases at the J end, and the number of junction bases without a gene match is 11. CDR1 and CDR2 (MDHEN, SYDVKM) derive from the germline V gene.